The 24 T cell receptor beta chains below come from one sample, sequenced in a study of T cell clonality in common variable immunodeficiency. The method was immunoSEQ multiplex PCR; TCRdb's version includes in-frame clones alone and lacks a portion of them. The sample shows about 47,000 clones, no singletons; the ten largest hold about 2%. Sequencing was carried out using peripheral blood mononuclear cells. The receptors derive from a person between 18 and 75 years old in good health.

This clone was counted a few times. The read halts 3 residues ahead of the CDR3 end, with the missing end drawn from the germline J gene. The V gene is TRBV18, the J gene TRBJ2-5; a possible D gene is TRBD2 (6 bases). Germline V gene data show CDR1 as KGHSH and CDR2 as LQKENI. This CDR3 is 15 amino acids long. The V end lost 3 bases, the J end lost 1 base, and 12 bases lay between the germline ends. The covered CDR3 bases are TGTGCCAGCTCACCCATGCTAGCGATCCAAGAGACC. Protein: CASSPMLAIQET. The whole CDR3 protein reads CASSPMLAIQETQYF.

This clone was detected many times. The read terminates 3 residues ahead of where the CDR3 ends, so the germline J gene completes it. The chain recombines TRBV18 with TRBJ2-3, with 12 bases identical to TRBD2. Unmatched junction bases numbered 3, after V lost 5 bases and J lost 0 bases. Germline loops: CDR1 KGHSH, CDR2 LQKENI. The length of the CDR3 is 16 residues. The sequenced CDR3 bases are TGTGCCAGCTCAAGGACTAGCGGGGCTAGCACAGATACG. Translating it yields CASSRTSGASTDT. From start to end, the CDR3 is CASSRTSGASTDTQYF. Using reference TRBV18 and TRBJ2-3 for the parts outside the CDR3, the full variable domain is NAGVMQNPRHLVRRRGQEARLRCSPMKGHSHVYWYRQLPEEGLKFMVYLQKENIIDESGMPKERFSAEFPKEGPSILRIQQVVRGDSAAYFCASSRTSGASTDTQYFGPGTRLTVL.

This clone was picked up a small number of times. The read gets to within 3 residues of the CDR3 end, and the germline J gene fills in the rest. V usage is TRBV11-2 and J usage is TRBJ1-6; D unresolved. V was cut by 3 bases and J by 7 bases, with 13 bases left in between. CDR1 and CDR2 from the germline V gene are SGHAT and FQNNGV. The CDR3 has 15 amino acids. The CDR3 spells CASSFPDGVNSPLHF. The sequenced CDR3 bases are TGTGCCAGCAGCTTTCCGGACGGGGTGAATTCACCC.

This clone was recorded a few times. The CDR3 is cut off 3 residues early in the read; its end comes from the germline J gene. The V call is TRBV10-2, the J call TRBJ1-5, with a possible D match to TRBD1 (6 bases). From germline, CDR1 is WSHSY and CDR2 SAAADI. This CDR3 has 14 residues. Deletions cut 6 bases from V and 0 bases from J, with 9 bases between. The sequenced part of the CDR3 DNA is TGCGCCAGCAGCCGGACAGATAGCAATCAGCCC. Translating gives CASSRTDSNQP. Given in full, the CDR3 is CASSRTDSNQPQHF.

This clone was seen repeatedly, ten times or more. The read stops 3 residues short of the end of the CDR3; the missing end is completed from the germline J gene. The rearrangement uses TRBV15 and TRBJ2-7; 10 bases map to TRBD2. Looked up from germline, CDR1 is LNHNV and CDR2 is YYDKDF (reference sequence). This CDR3 has 16 amino acids. V dropped 0 bases and J dropped 3; count of bases not matched to a gene: 5. This chain's CDR3 is CATSRDLAGAFYEQYF. CDR3 DNA, as far as it was read: TGTGCCACCAGCAGAGATCTAGCGGGGGCATTCTACGAG.

This clone was counted many times. The observed sequence ends 3 residues before the CDR3 terminus, with the missing tail filled in from the germline J gene. The V gene is TRBV7-3, the J gene TRBJ2-1; the match to TRBD2 covers 12 bases. The CDR3 runs 15 residues. Trimming at V came to 5 bases and at J to 8 bases, leaving 7 bases not matched to a gene. Germline-derived CDR1 and CDR2 are SGHTA and FQGTGA. The sequenced CDR3 bases are TGTGCCAGCAGCCCTAGCGGGGGGGCCCAGTATGAG. Encoded protein: CASSPSGGAQYE. The complete CDR3 sequence is CASSPSGGAQYEQFF.

Many counts were recorded for this clone. The read comes to an end 3 residues before the CDR3 does, leaving the germline J gene to fill in the end. This chain uses TRBV28 with TRBJ1-4; D may be TRBD1 (6 bases). This CDR3 region has 13 residues. V was trimmed by 7 bases and J by 7 bases, leaving 13 bases between them. Looked up from germline, CDR1 is MDHEN and CDR2 is SYDVKM. The covered CDR3 bases are TGTGCCAGCATAGGGGGAGCGGCTGAAAAA. The encoded protein is CASIGGAAEK. The whole CDR3 is CASIGGAAEKLFF.

This clone occurred many times. The read terminates 3 residues before the CDR3 end, so the remaining end is supplied by the germline J gene. This chain uses TRBV5-1 with TRBJ1-2; D remains unclear. CDR3 length equals 14 residues. The ends were cut back, 4 bases at V and 3 bases at J, with 13 bases in the middle. In germline, CDR1 is SGHRS, CDR2 YFSETQ. Here the CDR3 reads CASSVSGLDYGYTF. The DNA read from the CDR3 is TGCGCCAGCAGCGTAAGCGGTCTCGACTATGGC.

The table lists this clone with many counts. The read comes to an end 3 residues before the CDR3 does, leaving the germline J gene to fill in the end. The rearrangement links TRBV30 to TRBJ1-2, with D maybe TRBD1 (6 bases). The V end lost 0 bases, the J end lost 5 bases, and 13 bases lay between the germline ends. Germline V gene data show CDR1 as GTSNPN and CDR2 as SVGIG (reference sequence). This CDR3 region has 14 residues. The CDR3 sequence is CAWSVQGPRYGYTF. The CDR3 DNA, read in part, is TGTGCCTGGAGTGTACAGGGACCGAGATATGGC.

This clone was seen ten or more times. The read terminates 3 residues ahead of where the CDR3 ends, so the germline J gene completes it. The rearrangement joins TRBV28 to TRBJ2-3, with a possible D match to TRBD2 (6 bases). Trimming pared 2 bases from V and 2 bases from J, leaving 11 bases between. Germline V CDR1 and CDR2: MDHEN, SYDVKM. This CDR3 has 15 amino acids. CDR3 sequence: CASSLPSDYTDTQYF. The sequenced CDR3 bases are TGTGCCAGCAGTTTACCTAGCGACTACACAGATACG.

The table lists this clone with many counts. The read is 3 residues too short to cover the CDR3 end, so that end is filled in from the germline J gene. The chain couples TRBV20-1 to TRBJ2-1, with TRBD2 matching over 9 bases. The CDR3 covers 15 residues. From germline, CDR1 is DFQATT and CDR2 SNEGSKA (reference sequence). J gave up 5 bases and V 4 bases, and 9 bases lay outside the gene matches. Partial CDR3 DNA: TGCAGTGCTACAAGGGGACTAGCTGGGGACAATGAG. Protein sequence: CSATRGLAGDNE. The CDR3 reads in full as CSATRGLAGDNEQFF.

Of note for this clone: Coverage ceases 3 residues before the CDR3 finishes, and the germline J gene fills in the end. The V call is TRBV2, the J call TRBJ2-5, with TRBD1 matching over 7 bases. This CDR3 is 15 amino acids long. Germline CDR1 and CDR2: SNHLY and FYNNEI. V gave up 6 bases and J gave up 5 bases; unmatched junction bases: 12. The DNA read from the CDR3 is TGTGCCAGCAGGGCTCAGACAGGGTTCCCCGAGACC. Translation: CASRAQTGFPET. The entire CDR3 protein is CASRAQTGFPETQYF.

This clone has a count of ten or more. The CDR3 extends 3 residues past the end of the read, so its final part is completed from the germline J gene. The V call is TRBV13, the J call TRBJ1-2; 7 positions agree with TRBD1. The CDR3 contains 13 residues. Germline V gene data show CDR1 as PRHDT and CDR2 as FYEKMQ (reference sequence). CDR3 residues: CASSLRQGGGYTF. CDR3 DNA, as far as it was read: TGTGCCAGCAGCTTACGACAGGGAGGCGGC.

A few counts support this clone. The sequence runs out 3 residues before the end of the CDR3; the remainder is reconstructed from the germline J gene. The rearrangement joins TRBV5-6 to TRBJ2-7; 10 positions match TRBD2. The germline CDR1 and CDR2 sequences are SGHDT and YYEEEE. The junction had 3 bases not matched to a gene; V was cut back by 3 bases and J by 0 bases. This CDR3 comprises 15 residues. Incomplete CDR3 DNA: TGTGCCAGCAGCTCGCCTAGCGGGAGCTCCTACGAG. Translated: CASSSPSGSSYE. The entire CDR3 sequence reads CASSSPSGSSYEQYF.

The sample holds many counts of this clone. The read ends 3 residues early relative to the CDR3; the germline J gene fills the gap. The chain has TRBV28 and TRBJ2-7, with D tentatively TRBD2 (6 bases). Germline lookup yields CDR1 MDHEN and CDR2 SYDVKM. The CDR3 is 12 amino acids. V was cut by 2 bases and J by 4 bases, with 6 bases left in between. Partial CDR3 DNA: TGTGCCAGCAGTTTAGCGGGGTACGAG. It is translated as CASSLAGYE. The entire CDR3 sequence reads CASSLAGYEQYF.

As regards this clone: Coverage ceases 3 residues before the CDR3 finishes, and the germline J gene fills in the end. The chain couples TRBV7-9 to TRBJ2-7; D not certain. V was cut by 0 bases and J by 1 base, with 7 bases left in between. CDR3 length: 14 amino acids. Germline V gene lookup returns CDR1 SEHNR and CDR2 FQNEAQ (reference sequence). Partial CDR3 DNA: TGTGCCAGCAGCTTAGCTGGTCGGTCCTACGAG. The encoded protein is CASSLAGRSYE. From start to end, the CDR3 is CASSLAGRSYEQYF.

About this clone: The read comes to an end 3 residues before the CDR3 does, leaving the germline J gene to fill in the end. V is TRBV20-1 and J is TRBJ1-5; D is unclear. Per germline, CDR1 DFQATT and CDR2 SNEGSKA (reference sequence). Trimming shortened V by 5 bases and J by 9 bases, and 20 bases separated the two germline ends. This CDR3 is built from 14 residues. The CDR3 bases that were read are TGCAGTGCTTTACAAAGGGTAGCGTCATCGCCC. This codes for CSALQRVASSP. The full CDR3 protein reads CSALQRVASSPQHF.

With respect to this clone: A read error may explain this, as a much larger clone is one base away. With the read ending 3 residues before the CDR3 end, the germline J gene is used to fill in that end. The chain combines TRBV19 with TRBJ2-3, with D unresolved. This CDR3 has 15 residues. Per the germline V gene, CDR1 is LNHDA and CDR2 is SQIVND (reference sequence). The sequenced part of the CDR3 DNA is TGTGCCAGTATCCCCCGCGCACTCTCAGGTCAGCCG. Its translation: CASIPRALSGQP. Given in full, the CDR3 is CASIPRALSGQPQYF.

As for this clone: The sequenced fragment ends 3 residues before the CDR3 boundary, so the rest is inferred from the germline J gene. At the DNA level, this CDR3 is encoded by other sequences in the same sample as well. J is TRBJ2-7 and V is TRBV19; D might be TRBD1 (5 bases). The CDR3 has 14 amino acids. V lost 3 bases and J lost 6, with 15 bases in between. The germline gives CDR1 LNHDA, CDR2 SQIVND (reference sequence). The sequenced CDR3 bases are TGTGCCAGTAGTATTGTTAGCAGGGTTCCCGAG. Its translation is CASSIVSRVPE. The whole CDR3 protein reads CASSIVSRVPEQYF.

In its sample, this clone was seen many times. The CDR3 DNA, read in part, is TGTGCCTGGAGTAGGGGTGATGGCAATCAGCCC. Its protein is CAWSRGDGNQP. The full CDR3 sequence reads CAWSRGDGNQPQHF. The V gene is TRBV30, the J gene TRBJ1-5; weak D call: TRBD1 (5 bases). The read ends 3 residues early relative to the CDR3; the germline J gene fills the gap. The CDR3 extends over 14 amino acids. In germline, CDR1 is GTSNPN, CDR2 SVGIG (reference sequence). V was shortened by 2 bases and J by 2 bases, with 10 bases between the two germline ends. Combining the CDR3 with reference TRBV30 and TRBJ1-5 gives the whole variable domain SQTIHQWPATLVQPVGSPLSLECTVEGTSNPNLYWYRQAAGRGLQLLFYSVGIGQISSEVPQNLSASRPQDRQFILSSKKLLLSDSGFYLCAWSRGDGNQPQHFGDGTRLSIL.

Ten or more counts support this clone. The covered CDR3 bases are TGCAGTGCTCCGACAGGGGCAATCCATGGC. Amino acid sequence: CSAPTGAIHG. The whole CDR3 sequence reads CSAPTGAIHGYTF. The genes are TRBV20-1 and TRBJ1-2, with 8 positions matching TRBD1. Coverage ceases 3 residues before the CDR3 finishes, and the germline J gene fills in the end. Germline V gene data show CDR1 as DFQATT and CDR2 as SNEGSKA (reference sequence). Losses at the gene ends were 5 bases for V and 6 bases for J; bases not matched to a gene: 8. The CDR3 has 13 amino acids.

On this clone itself: The read ends 3 residues early relative to the CDR3; the germline J gene fills the gap. V usage is TRBV7-9 and J usage is TRBJ2-2; D perhaps matches TRBD2 (5 bases). Per the germline V gene, CDR1 is SEHNR and CDR2 is FQNEAQ (reference sequence). The CDR3 sequence is 14 residues long. V dropped 3 bases and J dropped 5 bases, with 10 bases sitting between them. The CDR3 spells CASSFHSETGELFF. The DNA read from the CDR3 is TGTGCCAGCAGCTTCCATAGCGAAACCGGGGAG.

This clone was seen repeatedly, ten times or more. The CDR3 end lies 3 residues beyond the end of the read and is filled in from the germline J gene. The genes are TRBV20-1 and TRBJ2-7, with a tentative D call TRBD1 (5 bases). Germline lookup yields CDR1 DFQATT and CDR2 SNEGSKA (reference sequence). V gave up 5 bases and J gave up 3 bases, with 17 bases separating them. This CDR3 region has 14 residues. The CDR3: CSALLTVGYYEQYF. The CDR3 DNA, read in part, is TGCAGTGCTCTCCTGACAGTGGGGTACTACGAG.

This clone has at least ten counts. The CDR3 extends 3 residues past the end of the read, so its final part is completed from the germline J gene. The V gene is TRBV7-8, the J gene TRBJ2-7; TRBD2 matches 7 bases. Germline CDR1 SGHVS, CDR2 FQNEAQ. The CDR3 runs 15 residues. The V and J ends lost 5 bases and 0 bases, in that order; junction bases with no gene match: 7. The covered CDR3 bases are TGTGCCAGCAGCCTTCAGAGCGGGACCTCCTACGAG. This gives the protein CASSLQSGTSYE. The CDR3, in full, reads CASSLQSGTSYEQYF.